The rows below give T cell receptor beta chains drawn from one sample of a study of blood T cell repertoires in COVID-19. Here immunoSEQ multiplex PCR was the method, and the copy in TCRdb shows in-frame clones only, minus some. The sample carries hundreds of thousands of clones, roughly 88% recorded once. The sequencing sample was made of PBMCs or T cells enriched from blood (not recorded which). The receptors come from a man between 25 and 39 years old who had recovered from COVID-19. Each CDR3 is given with its conserved first and last residue. The D gene is left open where the match is weak. The size entry is marked missing in some rows and otherwise reads once, few, many or a size class.

v_gene,len,j_gene,d_gene,abundance,CDR3aa,CDR3nt
TRBV30,11,TRBJ2-7,TRBD1,.,CAWGQGPEQYF,TGTGCCTGGGGACAGGGGCCCGAGCAGTACTTC
TRBV27,14,TRBJ2-3,TRBD2,.,CASSLAARSDTQYF,TGTGCCAGCAGTCTAGCGGCCCGCTCAGATACGCAGTATTTT
TRBV7-9,14,TRBJ1-1,.,.,CASSLHSGSTEAFF,TGTGCCAGCAGCTTACATTCGGGAAGCACTGAAGCTTTCTTT
TRBV3-1/TRBV3-2,15,TRBJ1-1,TRBD1,once,CASSPYTGGSAEAFF,TGTGCCAGCAGCCCATATACAGGGGGCTCAGCTGAAGCTTTCTTT
TRBV19,15,TRBJ1-5,TRBD1,.,CASIPDRDSNQPQHF,TGTGCCAGTATCCCGGACAGGGATAGCAATCAGCCCCAGCATTTT
TRBV12-3/TRBV12-4,12,TRBJ1-6,.,.,CASSSDSVPLHF,TGTGCCAGCAGTTCCGACAGCGTACCCCTCCACTTT
TRBV6-5,13,TRBJ2-7,TRBD2,few,CASSSGLTYEQYF,TGTGCCAGCAGCTCGGGACTAACTTACGAGCAGTACTTC
TRBV19,15,TRBJ2-3,TRBD1,.,CASSQVGQGTDTQYF,TGTGCCAGTAGTCAGGTGGGACAGGGCACAGATACGCAGTATTTT
TRBV11-2,15,TRBJ2-7,TRBD2,.,CASSLVAGGTAEQYF,TGTGCCAGCAGCTTAGTGGCGGGGGGCACAGCCGAGCAGTACTTC
TRBV18,16,TRBJ1-4,.,.,CASSPNRQGANEKLFF,TGTGCCAGCTCACCAAATAGGCAGGGTGCTAATGAAAAACTGTTTTTT
TRBV19,15,TRBJ1-3,.,once,CASSIGGRGGNTIYF,TGTGCCAGTAGTATCGGAGGCCGCGGAGGAAACACCATATATTTT
TRBV7-3,13,TRBJ1-1,.,.,CASSKTVGSEAFF,TGTGCCAGCAGCAAGACAGTTGGGTCCGAAGCTTTCTTT
TRBV5-1,13,TRBJ1-2,TRBD1,.,CASSSVQGDGYTF,TGCGCCAGCAGCTCTGTACAGGGGGATGGCTACACCTTC
TRBV9,16,TRBJ2-3,TRBD2,once,CASSRDLRGGTDTQYF,TGTGCCAGCAGCCGGGACCTTCGGGGGGGCACAGATACGCAGTATTTT
TRBV19,13,TRBJ2-5,.,.,CASSRDLEETQYF,TGTGCCAGTAGTAGGGACTTGGAGGAGACCCAGTACTTC
TRBV24-1,14,TRBJ1-2,TRBD1,.,CATSDFETGERYTF,TGTGCCACCAGTGATTTTGAGACAGGGGAGCGCTACACCTTC
TRBV29-1,14,TRBJ1-1,.,.,CSTGGGSMNTEAFF,TGCAGTACAGGCGGGGGATCCATGAACACTGAAGCTTTCTTT
TRBV7-9,13,TRBJ1-2,.,.,CASSLAQGSGYTF,TGTGCCAGCAGCTTAGCCCAGGGAAGTGGCTACACCTTC
TRBV5-1,15,TRBJ2-1,.,.,CASSRGRTSYNEQFF,TGCGCCAGCAGCCGCGGGCGGACCTCCTACAATGAGCAGTTCTTC
TRBV11-1,13,TRBJ1-1,.,.,CASSLVQDTEAFF,TGTGCCAGCAGCTTAGTACAGGACACTGAAGCTTTCTTT
TRBV2,15,TRBJ1-4,.,.,CASSGISGNNEKLFF,TGTGCCAGCAGTGGGATATCAGGAAATAATGAAAAACTGTTTTTT
TRBV5-1,16,TRBJ2-1,.,.,CASRETGTSLYNEQFF,TGCGCCAGCAGGGAAACGGGAACTAGCCTATACAATGAGCAGTTCTTC
TRBV7-9,17,TRBJ1-1,TRBD1,.,CASSPGQGRGGYTEAFF,TGTGCCAGCAGCCCGGGACAGGGGCGGGGAGGGTACACTGAAGCTTTCTTT
TRBV29-1,14,TRBJ1-2,.,few,CSVEPTQEDYGYTF,TGCAGCGTTGAACCGACTCAGGAGGACTATGGCTACACCTTC
TRBV10-3,13,TRBJ1-5,.,.,CAINRDGNQPQHF,TGTGCCATCAACAGGGACGGCAATCAGCCCCAGCATTTT
TRBV5-4,11,TRBJ2-7,.,.,CASSRGQEQYF,TGTGCCAGCAGCCGAGGGCAAGAGCAGTACTTC
TRBV5-1,12,TRBJ1-2,.,many,CASSLDRVGYTF,TGCGCCAGCAGCTTGGACAGGGTTGGCTACACCTTC
TRBV27,16,TRBJ1-6,.,.,CASSPGRSPSDSPLHF,TGTGCCAGCAGTCCCGGTCGATCACCGTCCGATTCACCCCTCCACTTT
TRBV4-1,17,TRBJ2-2,TRBD2,.,CASSQDLGTSMTGELFF,TGCGCCAGCAGCCAAGATTTAGGGACTAGCATGACCGGGGAGCTGTTTTTT
TRBV19,15,TRBJ1-4,.,.,CASSPNSGANEKLFF,TGTGCCAGTAGTCCCAACTCCGGGGCTAATGAAAAACTGTTTTTT
TRBV7-9,15,TRBJ1-1,TRBD1,.,CASSGWDSMNTEAFF,TGTGCCAGCAGCGGGTGGGACAGCATGAACACTGAAGCTTTCTTT
TRBV30,11,TRBJ2-7,TRBD2,.,CAWSRGGEQYF,TGTGCCTGGAGTCGCGGGGGCGAGCAGTACTTC
TRBV2,12,TRBJ1-2,.,.,CASSVEGGGYTF,TGTGCCAGCAGTGTGGAAGGGGGTGGCTACACCTTC
TRBV18,15,TRBJ2-7,TRBD1,.,CASSPGGDRGYEQYF,TGTGCCAGCTCACCAGGAGGGGACAGGGGTTACGAGCAGTACTTC
TRBV10-3,18,TRBJ2-7,TRBD2,.,CAISVRTSVGRGSYEQYF,TGTGCCATCAGTGTTCGGACTAGCGTGGGTCGGGGCTCCTACGAGCAGTACTTC
TRBV5-1,14,TRBJ2-3,.,.,CASSDPQGTDTQYF,TGCGCCAGCAGCGATCCTCAGGGGACAGATACGCAGTATTTT
TRBV12-3/TRBV12-4,11,TRBJ2-2,.,.,CASSPREVLFF,TGTGCCAGCAGTCCAAGGGAGGTGCTGTTTTTT
TRBV29-1,15,TRBJ2-2,TRBD1,.,CSGLLPGQGTGELFF,TGCAGCGGACTTCTTCCGGGACAGGGAACCGGGGAGCTGTTTTTT
TRBV10-3,14,TRBJ1-6,.,.,CAISEDRQNSPLHF,TGTGCCATCAGCGAGGACAGACAGAATTCACCCCTCCACTTT
TRBV4-1,15,TRBJ2-7,.,.,CASSQESWQGSEQYF,TGCGCCAGCAGCCAAGAAAGTTGGCAGGGTTCCGAGCAGTACTTC
TRBV19,13,TRBJ2-3,TRBD1,few,CASTGQGGDTQYF,TGTGCCAGTACTGGACAGGGTGGAGATACGCAGTATTTT
TRBV20-1,13,TRBJ2-7,TRBD1,once,CSATDRGEKEQYF,TGCAGTGCTACTGACAGGGGTGAGAAGGAGCAGTACTTC